This T cell receptor beta chain emerged from a study of shared clonotypes between healthy human individuals (dated by TCRdb to 2020 to 2021). Turning to the overall study: The cohort included three men and two women between 18 and 49 years of age. For each donor, three plates each were used for CD4 naive and CD4 memory, two plates were used for CD8 naive, and one plate was used for CD8 memory. Blood TCR repertoires of about 5 healthy adults were deeply sequenced to estimate repertoire size and the extent of clonotype sharing between individuals. To increase sequencing depth and limit assay-specific biases, TCR repertoire library preparation and sequencing were carried out by different laboratories using diverse techniques. Between about 0.85 and 9.5 billion PBMCs per donor were obtained by leukapheresis. What the authors observed across the whole study: Compared with non-shared clonotypes, clonotypes shared by all four sorted-subset donors had higher generation probabilities. Approximately 4.8% of naive CD4, 3.5% of naive CD8, 2.3% of memory CD4, and 0.4% of memory CD8 clonotypes were shared across several donors. Because the study included only a small number of donors, the genetic and exposure-history diversity represented was limited. Rarefaction of sorted-subset datasets indicated incomplete sequencing despite the large sequencing depth. Based on pairwise subsampling, the degree of clonotype sharing among donors was expected to be affected by sequencing depth. Larger estimated clonotype richness was generally found for naive subsets than for memory subsets. Only blood was sampled, and tissue TCR repertoires likely differ from those in blood.

Using the deep immunoSEQ assay, TCR CDR3 regions were amplified from genomic DNA by multiplex PCR. For each cell subset, the extracted genomic DNA was distributed evenly across all wells of several immunoSEQ 96-well plates, and each plate served as one replicate. For sorted subsets, 200 to 250 ng of genomic DNA, equivalent to about 30,000 T cell genomes, went into each replicate PCR. Purified libraries were measured with a Qubit 3.0 fluorometer, size-checked on a Bioanalyzer 2100, and measured again with the KAPA Library Quantification kit. Every immunoSEQ 96-well plate was sequenced on a separate single-read 150-cycle Illumina NextSeq 550 flow cell. The original pipeline was this. Because the immunoSEQ output included only junctional sequences and no quality scores, the filtering could not be the same as the filtering used for full-length reads. To assign V/J genes and CDR3, sequences were annotated against IMGT germline references using PyIR, a Python wrapper for IgBLAST v1.9. Any read was removed if the V/J assignment was weak (E-value above 1e-6), the CDR3 was missing, or the read contained stop codons, out-of-frame junctions, or ambiguous translated residues. V3J clonotypes were defined by identical inferred V gene, J gene, and CDR3 amino acid sequence. To compute the percentage overlap between repertoires, the number of shared unique clonotypes was divided by the size of the smaller repertoire. Three approaches were used to assess repertoire richness: RTK rarefaction, the Chao1 estimator, and Recon v2.1 estimates of unobserved clonotypes. Generation probabilities for all TCRbeta clonotypes obtained by the gDNA method from a handful of donors were computed using OLGA. In its TCRdb copy, this immuneACCESS table keeps in-frame sequences only and misses some clones. Where compared with another copy, unresolved V genes explain less than half of these, and the others have no known cause. The V and J calls and the clone size are those of that table, but D and trimming were determined from the DNA. For this sample there are 2 million to 2.5 million clones; almost 96% appear just once. The ten largest clones take up roughly 0.13% of the sample.

CDR1 and CDR2 are read off the germline V gene as MRHNA and SNTAGT. V and J are truncated by 7 bases and 0 bases respectively, leaving an intervening sequence of 16 bases. The CDR3 holds 15 amino acids from the cysteine to the phenylalanine. Only CDR3 DNA remains: 45 bases, in frame from the first base. On this clone itself: Its antigen has not been determined. Qualities for individual bases were not recorded, and no much larger clone is one base off.

The donors were healthy, HIV-negative adults with no recently reported acute infections or vaccinations. Every donor was a Caucasian adult living in Nashville, Tennessee, USA. CD4+ T cells were enriched through magnetic negative selection, after which naive cells were positively selected on CD45RA and the remaining negative fraction served as the memory subset. After blood collection by leukapheresis, PBMCs were isolated using Ficoll-Histopaque density gradient centrifugation and then cryopreserved in the vapor phase of liquid nitrogen. Analytical flow cytometry was used to check the purity and quantity of every magnetically sorted T cell population. Each sorted fraction had its genomic DNA isolated and then quantified by UV absorbance on a Nanodrop 2000c.

Recombination connected TRBV6-4 to TRBJ2-7, and perhaps TRBD2 as D gene, on 5 matching bases. The sequenced sample was naive CD4+ T cells sorted from blood. Explained via the paper, the cell subset or site label denotes: CD45RA+ positively selected. This TCR came from a man younger than 35 in good health. DNA sequence: TGTGCCAGCACTCCGTCCCGAACTAGCTCCTACGAGCAGTACTTC. It codes for CASTPSRTSSYEQYF.